A selection of T cell receptor beta chains follows, all from one sample in a study of T cells in Graves' hyperthyroidism and ophthalmopathy. TCRdb reanalysed the multiplex PCR reads using MiXCR and keeps one entry per CDR3 protein. The top ten hold roughly 31% of the sample, which has over 700,000 distinct CDR3 sequences, about a third seen once. What was sequenced was blood. The receptor set was obtained from a woman in her thirties or forties with Graves' hyperthyroidism. Both conserved end residues are part of each CDR3. A D gene is named only where the DNA matches it firmly. Only some rows state a clone size, as once, few, many or a class for expanded clones.

size,V,J,D,DNA,CDR3
-,TRBV10-3,TRBJ1-2,-,TGTGCCATCAGTGAGGCCAGGGACTATGGCTACACCTTC,CAISEARDYGYTF
few,TRBV9,TRBJ1-5,TRBD1,TGTGCCAGCAGCCAAGGTTCAGGGGGTTATAGCAATCAGCCCCAGCATTTT,CASSQGSGGYSNQPQHF
-,TRBV11-2,TRBJ1-3,-,TGTGCCAGCAGCTCCGGACAGTACTCTGGAAGCACCATATATTTT,CASSSGQYSGSTIYF
-,TRBV28,TRBJ1-2,TRBD1,TGTGCCAGCAGGCGACAGGGGGCCACTTTCTATGGCTACACCTTC,CASRRQGATFYGYTF
-,TRBV7-9,TRBJ1-1,TRBD1,TGTGCCAGCAGTGCCCAGGGGACAGGGTCGACTGAAGCTTTCTTT,CASSAQGTGSTEAFF
-,TRBV7-2,TRBJ2-5,TRBD1,TGTGCCAGCAGCTTCGACAGGGGGCGCGAGACCCAGTACTTC,CASSFDRGRETQYF
-,TRBV9,TRBJ1-5,TRBD1,TGTGCCAGCAGCGCATGGCAGGGGACAGGGGACCAGCCCCAGCATTTT,CASSAWQGTGDQPQHF
-,TRBV6-5,TRBJ1-5,-,TGTGCCAAAAGGGCCTCCGCGTGCAATCAGCCCCAGCATTTT,CAKRASACNQPQHF
few,TRBV6-1,TRBJ2-7,TRBD1,TGTGCCAGCAGTGTGGACAGGGTCTTCGACGAGCAGTACTTC,CASSVDRVFDEQYF
-,TRBV6-5,TRBJ2-6,TRBD1,TGTGCCAGCAGTTACCGCGTGGGACAGGGCCTGACTTTC,CASSYRVGQGLTF
-,TRBV19,TRBJ2-7,TRBD2,TGTGCCAGTAGCCCCGGCCCGGGAGGGTTCTCCTACGAGCAGTACTTC,CASSPGPGGFSYEQYF
-,TRBV6-2/TRBV6-3,TRBJ1-5,TRBD1,TGTGCCAGCAGCCCCCTTTTCGGGACAGGAGGGGGCAATCAGCCCCAGCATTTT,CASSPLFGTGGGNQPQHF
many,TRBV24-1,TRBJ1-2,-,TGTGCCACCGCCGGCGGACAGAACGGGGGCTACACCTTC,CATAGGQNGGYTF
-,TRBV20-1,TRBJ2-7,-,TGCAGTGCTAAGGGGATACAGGGATATAGTCAGCAGTACTTC,CSAKGIQGYSQQYF
-,TRBV10-3,TRBJ1-4,-,TGTGCCATCAGTGAGTCGAATTCGGGGAATCCTAATGAAAAACTGTTTTTT,CAISESNSGNPNEKLFF
-,TRBV28,TRBJ2-7,TRBD2,TGTGCCAGCAGTTTAAGGACTAGCGGGTACGAGCAGTACTTC,CASSLRTSGYEQYF
many,TRBV10-3,TRBJ2-5,TRBD2,TGTGCCATCCTACTAGCGGGGGGCCGGTACTTC,CAILLAGGRYF
few,TRBV19,TRBJ2-2,-,TGTGCCAGTAGTATTAGGGCAGGTGGCACCGGGGAGCTGTTTTTT,CASSIRAGGTGELFF
-,TRBV5-1,TRBJ1-5,TRBD1,TGCGCCAGCAGCTTGTCGGGACAGGTAAATCAGCCCCAGCATTTT,CASSLSGQVNQPQHF
once,TRBV7-3,TRBJ2-2,TRBD1,TGTGCCAGCAGATCCAAGGGACAGGGGTTATCCGGGGAGCTGTTTTTT,CASRSKGQGLSGELFF
many,TRBV10-3,TRBJ1-1,-,TGTGCCACCAGTTGGGGGGCCGGTGAAGCTTTCTTT,CATSWGAGEAFF
-,TRBV6-2/TRBV6-3,TRBJ1-5,TRBD1,TGTGCCAGCAGTTTGACCCCCGGACAGGGTGTGGCCCAGCATTTT,CASSLTPGQGVAQHF
-,TRBV5-1,TRBJ1-4,-,TGCGCCAGCAGCCAAGAGTACATCGGGGGGCATAATGAAAAACTGTTTTTT,CASSQEYIGGHNEKLFF
-,TRBV7-9,TRBJ1-1,-,TGTGCCAGCAGCCGTGTGGTTGGTAACACTGAAGCTTTCTTT,CASSRVVGNTEAFF
few,TRBV14,TRBJ1-5,-,TGTGCCAGCAGCCCAGGGGAGGCTAGCAATCAGCCCCAGCATTTT,CASSPGEASNQPQHF
-,TRBV7-2,TRBJ2-5,-,TGTGCCAGCAGCCTTCAGGGATTAAAACAAGAGACCCAGTACTTC,CASSLQGLKQETQYF
-,TRBV10-2,TRBJ1-2,-,TGCGCCAGCAGTGAAGGATCAGGTCCCCCGGGGTACACCTTC,CASSEGSGPPGYTF
-,TRBV29-1,TRBJ1-4,TRBD1,TGCAGCGTTGACTCGGCGGGACAGGGTAACGAAAAACTGTTTTTT,CSVDSAGQGNEKLFF
-,TRBV19,TRBJ1-1,-,TGTGCCAGCAGTCGAAAATGGTCAGGACTTACTGAAGCTTTCTTT,CASSRKWSGLTEAFF